One sample yielded the 9 T cell receptor beta chains listed below, sequenced in a study of blood T cells in healthy people across ages. The use of a sample-barcoded 5' primer and a J-beta primer mix characterized a second PCR of about 6 to 11 cycles. TCRdb called the 5' RACE reads again in MiXCR, with one record for every CDR3 protein. This table holds some 760,000 distinct CDR3 sequences, about 25% found once. Another study also made use of these data, one on T cells of mothers and their children.

Sequencing input: blood. The receptors come from a boy younger than 18 in good health.

The chain couples TRBV9 to TRBJ2-5; a possible D gene is TRBD2 (5 bases). The DNA end is a closer match to TRBJ2-1, so the J assignment may be wrong. Germline loops: CDR1 SGDLS, CDR2 YYNGEE. There are 11 residues in the CDR3. Written as DNA, the CDR3 is TGTGCCAGCTCCGGGGAGCGGGAGCAGTTCTTC. Translating it yields CASSGEREQFF.

This clonotype has more than one count but fewer than ten. This chain joins TRBV7-3 and TRBJ2-5; 9 bases line up with TRBD1. Germline CDR1 SGHTA, CDR2 FQGTGA. Germline trimming cut 5 bases from V and 1 base from J; bases unmatched to any gene: 8. CDR3 length: 16 amino acids. The CDR3 here is CASSEVEQGAQETQYF. The DNA for the CDR3 is TGTGCCAGCAGCGAGGTAGAACAGGGGGCCCAAGAGACCCAGTACTTC.

This chain uses TRBV28 with TRBJ2-3; TRBD2 is a possible D gene (5 bases). The CDR3 has 15 residues. In germline, CDR1 is MDHEN, CDR2 SYDVKM. V shed 5 bases and J shed 6 bases, with 18 bases lying between them. The CDR3 sequence: CASSRGPYEVDTQYF. The CDR3 nucleotides read TGTGCCAGCAGTCGCGGGCCTTACGAGGTGGATACGCAGTATTTT.

The V and J genes are TRBV18 and TRBJ2-7; D unclear. This CDR3 has 15 amino acids. Trimming left V 2 bases short and J 2 bases short, with 13 bases between. Per germline, CDR1 KGHSH and CDR2 LQKENI. The CDR3 nucleotides read TGTGCCAGCTCACCAGACGGCCAAGGGACCTACGAGCAGTACTTC. It is translated as CASSPDGQGTYEQYF.

This clonotype has only a few counts. The gene calls are TRBV15 and TRBJ2-5; weak D call: TRBD2 (6 bases). CDR1 is LNHNV, CDR2 YYDKDF, per germline (reference sequence). V lost 8 bases and J lost 1, with 17 bases in between. CDR3 length: 15 residues. The CDR3 DNA sequence: TGTGCCACCCGGGCTCGGGGGTCAGTCCAAGAGACCCAGTACTTC. It specifies CATRARGSVQETQYF.

This clonotype was observed a handful of times. The J gene is TRBJ2-4, the V gene TRBV4-2; 7 bases are shared with TRBD1. In germline, CDR1 is LGHNA, CDR2 YNFKEQ. This CDR3 comprises 18 residues. J lost 0 bases, V lost 0 bases, and 8 bases had no gene match. The CDR3: CASSQESADRVAKNIQYF. The DNA of the CDR3 is TGTGCCAGCAGCCAAGAATCGGCCGACAGGGTAGCCAAAAACATTCAGTACTTC.

The table lists this clonotype with a few counts. In DNA, the CDR3 is TGCGCCAGCAGCTTCGGGGACAGACAAGAGACCCAGTACTTC. Translated: CASSFGDRQETQYF. The chain couples TRBV5-1 to TRBJ2-5; 7 nucleotides align to TRBD1. The V gene's germline CDR1 is SGHRS and CDR2 YFSETQ. The J segment lost 2 bases and the V segment lost 2 bases, leaving 3 bases of the junction unmatched. This CDR3 has 14 amino acids. The full variable domain, with the rest looked up from reference TRBV5-1 and TRBJ2-5, is KAGVTQTPRYLIKTRGQQVTLSCSPISGHRSVSWYQQTPGQGLQFLFEYFSETQRNKGNFPGRFSGRQFSNSRSEMNVSTLELGDSALYLCASSFGDRQETQYFGPGTRLLVL.

Only a few counts were recorded for this clonotype. The chain employs TRBV10-3 and TRBJ2-7, with 10 bases fitting TRBD2. The CDR3 has 15 residues. The junction had 1 base not matched to a gene; V was cut back by 2 bases and J by 0 bases. The germline gives CDR1 ENHRY, CDR2 SYGVKD. DNA for the CDR3: TGTGCCATCAGTGAGGGACTAGCGGCCTCCTACGAGCAGTACTTC. It yields the protein CAISEGLAASYEQYF.

This clonotype showed up just a few times. V is TRBV9 and J is TRBJ1-3, with D possibly matching TRBD1 (5 bases). Germline values: CDR1 SGDLS, CDR2 YYNGEE. V shed 0 bases and J shed 0 bases, with 10 bases lying between them. The CDR3 totals 16 residues. The CDR3 sequence: CASSVGGATSGNTIYF. DNA for the CDR3: TGTGCCAGCAGCGTAGGCGGGGCAACCTCTGGAAACACCATATATTTT. Combining the CDR3 with reference TRBV9 and TRBJ1-3 gives the whole variable domain DSGVTQTPKHLITATGQRVTLRCSPRSGDLSVYWYQQSLDQGLQFLIQYYNGEERAKGNILERFSAQQFPDLHSELNLSSLELGDSALYFCASSVGGATSGNTIYFGEGSWLTVV.